This T cell receptor (beta chain) came from a study of shared clonotypes between healthy human individuals. General study points: An effect of sequencing depth on clonotype sharing among donors was expected.

Once extracted for a subset, genomic DNA was divided evenly among several immunoSEQ plates. TCRdb keeps only in-frame clones here, not all; method: immunoSEQ multiplex PCR. The table includes 600,000 to 750,000 clones, 90% detected once. In its sample, this clone was seen once. Its matching antigen is unknown. The CDR3 is made up of 16 amino acids. Trimming shortened V by 1 base and J by 7 bases, and 19 bases separated the two germline ends. The germline CDR1 and CDR2 sequences are SEHNR and FQNEAQ (reference sequence). Sequencing was done on a sample of memory CD8+ T cells from PBMCs. Subset defined: CD45RO+ cells pooled with CCR7-negative TemRA cells. This clonotype was sampled from a man younger than 30 in good health. Some clones in this sample may be carry-over from other donors' samples. The chain employs TRBV7-9 and TRBJ1-2; perhaps TRBD1 as D (5 bases). CDR3 amino acids: CASSLGWWRAGGGYTF. The CDR3 DNA reads as TGTGCCAGCAGCTTAGGGTGGTGGAGGGCCGGGGGTGGCTACACCTTC.